This entry lists 21 T cell receptor beta chains sequenced from one sample in a study of vaccination and CD4 T cells after COVID-19. Described treatment: roughly 11-day PBMC culture with coronavirus spike peptide pools or control peptides (ViraFEST assay). The antigens these receptors bind are not known. Sequenced with the Oncomine TCR Beta short-read assay was DNA taken from cultured CD4+ T cells. TCRdb passed the PCR reads through MiXCR, listing each CDR3 protein once. Found here are over 15,000 distinct CDR3 sequences, about three quarters of them singletons; the top ten hold about 4.2%. Material for sequencing was CD4+ T cells from blood, cultured in vitro. Receptor source: a human donor who had recovered from COVID-19.

V gene TRBV14 combines with J gene TRBJ2-7; the match to TRBD2 covers 9 bases. Trimming at V came to 3 bases and at J to 2 bases, leaving 2 bases not matched to a gene. Germline loops: CDR1 SGHDN, CDR2 FVKESK. The CDR3 runs to 14 residues. CDR3 loop: CASSQRGGAYEQYF. The CDR3 region has the DNA TGTGCCAGCAGCCAGCGGGGGGGAGCCTACGAGCAGTACTTC.

CDR3 nucleotides: TGTGCCACCAGTGAGACAGGGGGCTTCGACGAGCAGTACTTC. It codes for CATSETGGFDEQYF. V gene TRBV24-1 combines with J gene TRBJ2-7; 10 nucleotides agree with TRBD1. This CDR3 region has 14 residues. The V and J ends lost 4 bases and 5 bases, in that order; junction bases with no gene match: 4. From germline, CDR1 is KGHDR and CDR2 SFDVKD.

The rearrangement uses TRBV10-1 and TRBJ1-1, with D uncertain. V was shortened by 3 bases and J by 1 base, with 6 bases between the two germline ends. The CDR3 is 13 amino acids. Germline V gene lookup returns CDR1 WNHNN and CDR2 SYGVQD (reference sequence). The CDR3 nucleotides are TGCGCCAGCAGTGATATCCCGAACACTGAAGCTTTCTTT. Its protein is CASSDIPNTEAFF.

The V gene is TRBV20-1, the J gene TRBJ1-1; 7 bases agree with TRBD1. The germline gives CDR1 DFQATT, CDR2 SNEGSKA (reference sequence). This CDR3 region has 14 residues. J gave up 7 bases and V 7 bases, and 15 bases lay outside the gene matches. DNA of the CDR3: TGCAGTGGCGGTGGCCGGGAGGGGGCGGGTGAAGCTTTCTTT. It translates to CSGGGREGAGEAFF.

The rearrangement joins TRBV19 to TRBJ2-2; 10 nucleotides line up with TRBD2. V trimming: 5 bases; J trimming: 5 bases; junction bases outside the gene matches: 5. The CDR3 contains 15 residues. The V gene's germline CDR1 is LNHDA and CDR2 SQIVND (reference sequence). The CDR3 DNA reads TGTGCCAGTAGTGTAGCGGGAGGATGGACCGGGGAGCTGTTTTTT. This codes for CASSVAGGWTGELFF.

The chain recombines TRBV6-2 or TRBV6-3 with TRBJ2-5; D uncertain. This CDR3 region has 13 residues. Germline assignment: CDR1 MNHEY and CDR2 SVGEGT. Trimming left V 6 bases short and J 9 bases short, with 17 bases between. CDR3: CASRTGPPRAQYF. CDR3 DNA: TGTGCCAGCAGAACGGGCCCTCCTCGGGCCCAGTACTTC.

The J gene is TRBJ2-1, the V gene TRBV28; D uncertain. V dropped 2 bases and J dropped 6 bases, with 14 bases sitting between them. Germline lookup yields CDR1 MDHEN and CDR2 SYDVKM. The CDR3 extends over 15 amino acids. CDR3 amino acids: CASSLTRIRGNEQFF. The CDR3 region has the DNA TGTGCCAGCAGTTTAACGAGGATCCGAGGCAATGAGCAGTTCTTC.

This clonotype was seen a single time. This chain uses TRBV7-2 with TRBJ2-3; D possibly corresponds to TRBD2 (6 bases). This CDR3 region has 15 residues. Trimming stripped 1 base from V and 4 bases from J, with 12 bases between. Germline-derived CDR1 and CDR2 are SGHTA and FQGNSA. CDR3 protein: CASSLVGGFSDTQYF. The CDR3, as DNA: TGTGCCAGCAGCTTAGTGGGAGGATTCTCAGATACGCAGTATTTT.

V is TRBV25-1 and J is TRBJ2-6; D is possibly TRBD2 (5 bases). The CDR3 extends over 17 amino acids. Looked up from germline, CDR1 is MGHDK and CDR2 is SYGVNS. V was pared by 0 bases and J by 1 base, with 10 bases between. The CDR3 loop is CASSEYRTGSGANVLTF. In DNA, the CDR3 is TGTGCCAGCAGTGAATATCGGACGGGGTCTGGGGCCAACGTCCTGACTTTC. Looking up the rest from reference TRBV25-1 and TRBJ2-6 gives the full variable domain: EADIYQTPRYLVIGTGKKITLECSQTMGHDKMYWYQQDPGMELHLIHYSYGVNSTEKGDLSSESTVSRIRTEHFPLTLESARPSHTSQYLCASSEYRTGSGANVLTFGAGSRLTVL.

This clonotype has a handful of counts. The chain uses TRBV6-1 and TRBJ1-1; a weak D match, TRBD1 (6 bases). The CDR3 is 14 residues long. V was shortened by 6 bases and J by 4 bases, with 15 bases between the two germline ends. The germline V gene has CDR1 MNHNS and CDR2 SASEGT. Written as DNA, the CDR3 is TGTGCCAGCAGCCCCAGGGGCGGCGGCACTGAAGCTTTCTTT. This sequence encodes CASSPRGGGTEAFF.

This clonotype was recorded a few times. The chain is built from TRBV6-2 or TRBV6-3 and TRBJ1-5; D gene unclear. CDR3 length: 15 amino acids. V shed 2 bases and J shed 2 bases, with 10 bases lying between them. Germline CDR1 MNHEY, CDR2 SVGEGT. CDR3 bases: TGTGCCAGCAGTTACGGTCGGTCGGGCAATCAGCCCCAGCATTTT. Its translation is CASSYGRSGNQPQHF.

This clonotype was seen a handful of times. The chain links TRBV5-1 to TRBJ1-1; possibly TRBD1 for D (6 bases). The V gene's germline CDR1 is SGHRS and CDR2 YFSETQ. The V end lost 7 bases, the J end lost 8 bases, and 15 bases lay between the germline ends. This CDR3 has 12 amino acids. CDR3 sequence reads: CASRIGTLEAFF. The DNA of the CDR3 is TGCGCCAGCCGTATAGGGACACTCGAAGCTTTCTTT. Variable domain in full (rest from reference TRBV5-1 and TRBJ1-1): KAGVTQTPRYLIKTRGQQVTLSCSPISGHRSVSWYQQTPGQGLQFLFEYFSETQRNKGNFPGRFSGRQFSNSRSEMNVSTLELGDSALYLCASRIGTLEAFFGQGTRLTVV.

Judged by abundance, this clonotype is medium-sized. The V gene is TRBV6-2 or TRBV6-3, the J gene TRBJ2-3, with D hard to call. Germline values: CDR1 MNHEY, CDR2 SVGEGT. V was pared by 9 bases and J by 0 bases, with 13 bases between. The CDR3 totals 14 residues. The CDR3 DNA reads as TGTGCCAGTAAGGGCTGGGAAAGCACAGATACGCAGTATTTT. Translating gives CASKGWESTDTQYF.

This chain connects TRBV28 to TRBJ1-4; 12 nucleotides align to TRBD1. The germline V gene encodes CDR1 MDHEN and CDR2 SYDVKM. This CDR3 is 16 amino acids long. Trimming took 4 bases from V and 7 from J; bases not matched to a gene: 7. CDR3 DNA: TGTGCCAGCAGTTCCGTCGGGACAGGGGGCTCTGAAAAACTGTTTTTT. Translating it yields CASSSVGTGGSEKLFF.

The chain links TRBV20-1 to TRBJ1-1; 10 nucleotides align to TRBD1. J was trimmed by 5 bases and V by 6 bases; bases with no gene match: 12. Germline V gene data show CDR1 as DFQATT and CDR2 as SNEGSKA (reference sequence). This CDR3 contains 15 residues. The chain's CDR3 is CSAKTGGVKLTEAFF. The CDR3 DNA sequence: TGCAGTGCGAAGACAGGGGGCGTTAAGCTTACTGAAGCTTTCTTT.

The chain employs TRBV7-2 and TRBJ1-1, with a weak D call TRBD1 (5 bases). Trimming pared 2 bases from V and 5 bases from J, leaving 12 bases between. Germline loops: CDR1 SGHTA, CDR2 FQGNSA. This CDR3 region has 14 residues. This CDR3 is CASSLYGGRTEAFF. In nucleotides, the CDR3 is TGTGCCAGCAGCTTATACGGGGGGAGGACTGAAGCTTTCTTT.

This chain connects TRBV20-1 to TRBJ2-6; D gene uncertain. The V gene lost 2 bases and the J gene lost 0 bases, with 5 bases spanning the gap. CDR1 is DFQATT and CDR2 is SNEGSKA in the germline V gene (reference sequence). The CDR3 consists of 14 residues. The CDR3 loop is CSARWVSGANVLTF. In DNA form, the CDR3 reads TGCAGTGCTAGATGGGTCTCTGGGGCCAACGTCCTGACTTTC.

The chain recombines TRBV20-1 with TRBJ1-5; D is unresolved. V lost 3 bases and J lost 3, with 9 bases in between. The CDR3 runs to 13 residues. Germline CDR1 is DFQATT and CDR2 is SNEGSKA (reference sequence). The CDR3 DNA is TGCAGTGCTAGGCGGGGATACAATCAGCCCCAGCATTTT. Translation gives CSARRGYNQPQHF.

The chain employs TRBV20-1 and TRBJ2-1; 7 positions agree with TRBD2. Germline V gives CDR1 DFQATT, CDR2 SNEGSKA (reference sequence). J gave up 5 bases and V 4 bases, and 5 bases lay outside the gene matches. This CDR3 has 13 amino acids. The CDR3 is CSATGLVNNEQFF. CDR3 coding DNA: TGCAGTGCTACTGGACTAGTCAACAATGAGCAGTTCTTC.

The rearrangement links TRBV28 to TRBJ1-2; 10 bases fit TRBD1. The CDR3 spans 15 residues. Germline V gene sequence: CDR1 MDHEN, CDR2 SYDVKM. J gave up 8 bases and V 3 bases, and 9 bases lay outside the gene matches. CDR3 residues: CASSFKGTGERGYTF. The CDR3 nucleotides are TGTGCCAGCAGTTTTAAGGGGACAGGGGAGCGCGGCTACACCTTC.

The gene calls are TRBV6-1 and TRBJ2-2, with TRBD2 as a possible D gene (5 bases). Trimming took 2 bases from V and 6 from J, leaving 13 bases between them. The CDR3 consists of 15 residues. Germline CDR1 reads MNHNS; CDR2 reads SASEGT. CDR3 DNA sequence: TGTGCCAGCAGTGAAATACGGGGTGCAGCCGGGGAGCTGTTTTTT. As protein: CASSEIRGAAGELFF.